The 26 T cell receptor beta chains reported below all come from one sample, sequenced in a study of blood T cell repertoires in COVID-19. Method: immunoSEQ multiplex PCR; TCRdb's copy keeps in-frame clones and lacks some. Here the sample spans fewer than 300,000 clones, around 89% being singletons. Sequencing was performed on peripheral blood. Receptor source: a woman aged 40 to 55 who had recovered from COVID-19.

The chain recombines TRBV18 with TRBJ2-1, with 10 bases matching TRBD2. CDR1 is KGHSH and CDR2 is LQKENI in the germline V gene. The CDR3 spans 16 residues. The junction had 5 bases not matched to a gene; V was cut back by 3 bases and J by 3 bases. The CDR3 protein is CASSPLASGSYNEQFF. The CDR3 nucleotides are TGTGCCAGCTCACCGCTTGCTAGCGGGAGCTACAATGAGCAGTTCTTC.

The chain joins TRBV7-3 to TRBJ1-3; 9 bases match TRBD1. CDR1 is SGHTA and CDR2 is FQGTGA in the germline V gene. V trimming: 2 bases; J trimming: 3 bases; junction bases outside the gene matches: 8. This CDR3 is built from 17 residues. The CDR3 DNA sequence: TGTGCCAGCAGCTTATCTGGGGGACAGGGCGATGGAAACACCATATATTTT. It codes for CASSLSGGQGDGNTIYF.

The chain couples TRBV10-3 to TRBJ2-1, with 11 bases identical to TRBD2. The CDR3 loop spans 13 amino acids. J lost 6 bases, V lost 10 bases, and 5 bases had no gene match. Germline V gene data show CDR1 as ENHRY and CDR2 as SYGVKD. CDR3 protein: CATLAGGINEQFF. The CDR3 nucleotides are TGTGCCACCTTAGCGGGAGGGATCAATGAGCAGTTCTTC.

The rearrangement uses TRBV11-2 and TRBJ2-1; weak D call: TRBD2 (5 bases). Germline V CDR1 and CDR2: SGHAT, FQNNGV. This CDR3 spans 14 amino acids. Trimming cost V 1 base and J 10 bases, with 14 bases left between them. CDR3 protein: CASSLGGLAVEQFF. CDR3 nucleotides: TGTGCCAGCAGCTTAGGCGGGCTAGCTGTGGAGCAGTTCTTC.

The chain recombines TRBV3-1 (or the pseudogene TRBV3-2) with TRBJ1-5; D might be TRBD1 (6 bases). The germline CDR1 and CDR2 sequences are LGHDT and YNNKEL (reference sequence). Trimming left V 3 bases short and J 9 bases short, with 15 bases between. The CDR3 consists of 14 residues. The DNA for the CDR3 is TGTGCCAGCAGCCAGGGCGCAGGGGTAGGGCCCCAGCATTTT. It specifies CASSQGAGVGPQHF.

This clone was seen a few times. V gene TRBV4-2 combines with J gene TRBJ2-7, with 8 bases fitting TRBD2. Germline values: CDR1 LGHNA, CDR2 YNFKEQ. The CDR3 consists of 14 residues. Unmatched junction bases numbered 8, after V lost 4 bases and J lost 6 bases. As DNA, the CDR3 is TGTGCCAGCAGCCGCGAGCGGGGGTTGGGCGAGCAGTACTTC. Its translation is CASSRERGLGEQYF.

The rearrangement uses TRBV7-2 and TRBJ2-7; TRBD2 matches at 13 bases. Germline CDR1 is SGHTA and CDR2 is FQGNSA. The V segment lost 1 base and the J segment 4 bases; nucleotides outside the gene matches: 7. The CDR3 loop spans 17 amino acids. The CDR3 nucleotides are TGTGCCAGCAGCTTAGGGGGGGGACTAGCGGGAATGTACGAGCAGTACTTC. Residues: CASSLGGGLAGMYEQYF.

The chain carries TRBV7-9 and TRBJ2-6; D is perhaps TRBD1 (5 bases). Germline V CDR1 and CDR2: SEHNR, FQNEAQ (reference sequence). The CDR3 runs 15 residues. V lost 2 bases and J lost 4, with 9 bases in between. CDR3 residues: CASSLLGVGANVLTF. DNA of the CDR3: TGTGCCAGCAGCTTACTAGGGGTCGGGGCCAACGTCCTGACTTTC.

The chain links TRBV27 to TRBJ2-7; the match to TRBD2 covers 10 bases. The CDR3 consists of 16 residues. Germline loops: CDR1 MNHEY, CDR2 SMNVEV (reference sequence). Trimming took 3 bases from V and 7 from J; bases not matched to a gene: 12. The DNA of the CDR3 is TGTGCCAGCAGTTTGGGGCTAGCGGGAGCCCAGGGAGAGCAGTACTTC. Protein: CASSLGLAGAQGEQYF.

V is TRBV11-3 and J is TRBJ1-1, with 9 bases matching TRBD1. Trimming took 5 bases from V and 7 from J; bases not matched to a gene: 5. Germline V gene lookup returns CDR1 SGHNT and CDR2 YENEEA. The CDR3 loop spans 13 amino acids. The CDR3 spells CASSPQGAGEAFF. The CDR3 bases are TGTGCCAGCAGCCCACAGGGGGCCGGTGAAGCTTTCTTT.

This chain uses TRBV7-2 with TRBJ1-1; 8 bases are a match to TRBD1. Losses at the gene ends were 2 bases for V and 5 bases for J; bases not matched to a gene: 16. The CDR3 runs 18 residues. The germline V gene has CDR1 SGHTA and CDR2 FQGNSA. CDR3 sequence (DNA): TGTGCCAGCAGCTTACGTCCGCCAGGGGGCGCCCCCGGGACTGAAGCTTTCTTT. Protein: CASSLRPPGGAPGTEAFF.

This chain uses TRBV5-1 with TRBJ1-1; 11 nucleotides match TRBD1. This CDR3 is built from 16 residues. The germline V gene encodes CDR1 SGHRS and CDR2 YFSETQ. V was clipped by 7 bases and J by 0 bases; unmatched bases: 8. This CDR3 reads CASRPRDRGLNTEAFF. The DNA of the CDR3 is TGCGCCAGCCGGCCGCGGGACAGGGGGTTGAACACTGAAGCTTTCTTT. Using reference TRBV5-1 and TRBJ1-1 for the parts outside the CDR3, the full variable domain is KAGVTQTPRYLIKTRGQQVTLSCSPISGHRSVSWYQQTPGQGLQFLFEYFSETQRNKGNFPGRFSGRQFSNSRSEMNVSTLELGDSALYLCASRPRDRGLNTEAFFGQGTRLTVV.

This CDR3 is CASSYSAGVSKEQYF. Here the CDR3 DNA reads TGTGCCAGCAGTTACTCGGCGGGAGTGTCGAAGGAGCAGTACTTC. J is TRBJ2-7 and V is TRBV6-5; 7 nucleotides agree with TRBD2. CDR1 and CDR2 from the germline V gene are MNHEY and SVGAGI. The CDR3 loop spans 15 amino acids. With V trimmed by 0 bases and J by 7 bases, 9 bases remained unmatched.

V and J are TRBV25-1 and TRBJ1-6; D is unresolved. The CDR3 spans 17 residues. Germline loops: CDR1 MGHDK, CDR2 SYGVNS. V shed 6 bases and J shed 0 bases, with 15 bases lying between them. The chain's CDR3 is CASSPSVGSSYNSPLHF. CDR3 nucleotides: TGTGCCAGCAGCCCCAGCGTGGGGAGCTCCTATAATTCACCCCTCCACTTT.

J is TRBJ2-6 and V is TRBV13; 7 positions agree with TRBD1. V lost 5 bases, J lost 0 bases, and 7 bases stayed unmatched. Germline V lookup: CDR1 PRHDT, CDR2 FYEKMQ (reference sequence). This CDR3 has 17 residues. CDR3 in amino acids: CASSARDSDSGANVLTF. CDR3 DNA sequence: TGTGCCAGCAGCGCCCGGGACAGCGACTCTGGGGCCAACGTCCTGACTTTC.

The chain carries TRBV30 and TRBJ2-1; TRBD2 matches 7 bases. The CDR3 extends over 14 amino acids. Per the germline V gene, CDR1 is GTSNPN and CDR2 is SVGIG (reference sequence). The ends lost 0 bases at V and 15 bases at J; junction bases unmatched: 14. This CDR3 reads CAWSVLAQLGGGFF. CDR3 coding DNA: TGTGCCTGGAGTGTGCTAGCGCAACTTGGCGGGGGGTTCTTC.

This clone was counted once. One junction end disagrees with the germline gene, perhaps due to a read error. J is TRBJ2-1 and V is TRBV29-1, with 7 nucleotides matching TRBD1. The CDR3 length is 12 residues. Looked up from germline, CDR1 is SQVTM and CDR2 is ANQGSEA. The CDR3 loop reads CSLEGAGPEQFF. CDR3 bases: TGCAGCCTTGAGGGGGCAGGGCCTGAGCAGTTCTTC.

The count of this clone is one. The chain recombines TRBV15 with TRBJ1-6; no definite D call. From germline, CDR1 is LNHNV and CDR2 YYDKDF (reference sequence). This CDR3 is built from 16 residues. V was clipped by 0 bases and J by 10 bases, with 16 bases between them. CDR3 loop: CATSRDLAQLESPLHF. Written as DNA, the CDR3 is TGTGCCACCAGCAGAGATTTGGCCCAACTGGAGTCACCCCTCCACTTT.

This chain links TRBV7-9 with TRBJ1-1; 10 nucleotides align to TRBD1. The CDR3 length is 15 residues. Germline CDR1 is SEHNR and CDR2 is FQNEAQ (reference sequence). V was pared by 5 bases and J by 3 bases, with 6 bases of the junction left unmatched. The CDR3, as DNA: TGTGCCAGCAGCCCCCGGACAGGGGGGGACACTGAAGCTTTCTTT. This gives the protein CASSPRTGGDTEAFF.

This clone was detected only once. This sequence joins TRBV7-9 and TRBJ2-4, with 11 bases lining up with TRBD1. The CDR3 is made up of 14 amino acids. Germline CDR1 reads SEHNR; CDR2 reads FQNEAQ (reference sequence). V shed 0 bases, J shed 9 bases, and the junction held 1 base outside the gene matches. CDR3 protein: CASSLAGTGGIQYF. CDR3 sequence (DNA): TGTGCCAGCAGCTTAGCCGGGACAGGGGGCATTCAGTACTTC.

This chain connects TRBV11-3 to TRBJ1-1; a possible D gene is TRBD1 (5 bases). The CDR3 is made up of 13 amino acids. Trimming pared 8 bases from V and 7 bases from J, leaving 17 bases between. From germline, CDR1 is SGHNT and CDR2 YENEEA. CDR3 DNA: TGTGCCAGCGCCTTTTGGGCAGGGAATGAAGCTTTCTTT. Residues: CASAFWAGNEAFF.

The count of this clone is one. CDR3 coding DNA: TGCAGCGCCCCGGGGCAGGGAGGGTCTCCGATGAACACTGAAGCTTTCTTT. Protein sequence: CSAPGQGGSPMNTEAFF. This chain uses TRBV29-1 with TRBJ1-1, with a tentative D call TRBD1 (5 bases). This CDR3 spans 17 amino acids. Trimming stripped 7 bases from V and 0 bases from J, with 24 bases between. Germline values: CDR1 SQVTM, CDR2 ANQGSEA.

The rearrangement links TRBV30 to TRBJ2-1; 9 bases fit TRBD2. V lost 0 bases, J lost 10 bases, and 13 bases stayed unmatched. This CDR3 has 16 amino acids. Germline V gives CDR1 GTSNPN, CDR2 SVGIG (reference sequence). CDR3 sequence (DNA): TGTGCCTGGAGTGTAGCGGCTAGCGGGATTTCTGGGGAGCAGTTCTTC. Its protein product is CAWSVAASGISGEQFF.

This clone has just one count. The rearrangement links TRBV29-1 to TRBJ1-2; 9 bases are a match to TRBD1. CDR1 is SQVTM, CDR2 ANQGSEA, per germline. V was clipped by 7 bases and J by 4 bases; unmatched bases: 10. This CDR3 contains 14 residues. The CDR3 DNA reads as TGCAGCGCAGCTACAGGGGGCGTCCGCTATGGCTACACCTTC. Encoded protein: CSAATGGVRYGYTF.

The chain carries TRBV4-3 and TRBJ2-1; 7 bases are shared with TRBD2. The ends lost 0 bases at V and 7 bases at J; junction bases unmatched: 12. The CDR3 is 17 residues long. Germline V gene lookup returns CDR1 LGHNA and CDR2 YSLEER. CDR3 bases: TGCGCCAGCAGCCAAGACCCCCGGGAGGCTCTGAGGAATGAGCAGTTCTTC. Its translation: CASSQDPREALRNEQFF.

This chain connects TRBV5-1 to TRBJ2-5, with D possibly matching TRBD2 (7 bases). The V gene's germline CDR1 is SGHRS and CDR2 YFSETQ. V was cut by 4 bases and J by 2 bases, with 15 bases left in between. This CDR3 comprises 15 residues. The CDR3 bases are TGCGCCAGCAGCCCGGAGGGGGGGCGGCAAGAGACCCAGTACTTC. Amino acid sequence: CASSPEGGRQETQYF. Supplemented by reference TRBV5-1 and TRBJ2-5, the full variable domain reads KAGVTQTPRYLIKTRGQQVTLSCSPISGHRSVSWYQQTPGQGLQFLFEYFSETQRNKGNFPGRFSGRQFSNSRSEMNVSTLELGDSALYLCASSPEGGRQETQYFGPGTRLLVL.